The 10 T cell receptor beta chains reported below all come from one sample, sequenced in a study of CD8 T cells in Susac syndrome. The RNA, about 0.5 to 1 ug, was put through reverse transcription using random hexamers. A single record per CDR3 protein comes from TCRdb applying MiXCR to the immunoSEQ multiplex PCR reads. This table holds about 130,000 distinct CDR3 sequences, just under 95% found once. Sequencing input: CD8+ T cells from PBMCs. Every receptor here comes from a human donor with Susac syndrome.

The V call is TRBV20-1, the J call TRBJ2-1; 8 nucleotides align to TRBD1. CDR1 and CDR2 (germline): DFQATT, SNEGSKA (reference sequence). Trimming at V came to 5 bases and at J to 8 bases, leaving 2 bases not matched to a gene. The CDR3 extends over 11 amino acids. The CDR3 DNA sequence: TGCAGTGCTTGGACAGGGCATGAGCAGTTCTTC. Protein: CSAWTGHEQFF.

V gene TRBV2 combines with J gene TRBJ2-3; 10 positions agree with TRBD1. The V gene end was trimmed by 5 bases and the J gene end by 5 bases; junction bases not matched to a gene: 10. CDR1 SNHLY and CDR2 FYNNEI come from the germline V gene. The CDR3 is made up of 16 amino acids. In DNA form, the CDR3 reads TGTGCCAGCAGTCTCACCGGGACAGGGGTGGGAGATACGCAGTATTTT. The encoded protein is CASSLTGTGVGDTQYF.

This rearrangement joins TRBV4-2 to TRBJ2-1; TRBD2 matches 10 bases. After removal of 1 base from V and 9 bases from J, the junction contained 6 bases not matched to a gene. The CDR3 is made up of 15 amino acids. Germline-derived CDR1 and CDR2 are LGHNA and YNFKEQ. The CDR3 region has the DNA TGTGCCAGCAGCCAAGCTAGCGGGAGAGGGGGTGAGCAGTTCTTC. Its translation: CASSQASGRGGEQFF.

The chain recombines TRBV9 with TRBJ1-2; 7 bases match TRBD1. Per the germline V gene, CDR1 is SGDLS and CDR2 is YYNGEE. The V and J ends lost 0 bases and 6 bases, in that order; junction bases with no gene match: 8. The CDR3 extends over 15 amino acids. CDR3: CASSVAGRGGDGYTF. In DNA form, the CDR3 reads TGTGCCAGCAGCGTAGCCGGCAGGGGGGGGGATGGCTACACCTTC.

J is TRBJ2-5 and V is TRBV20-1; TRBD1 or TRBD2 may be the D gene (5 bases each). Looked up from germline, CDR1 is DFQATT and CDR2 is SNEGSKA (reference sequence). The CDR3 spans 16 residues. With 0 bases removed from V and 7 bases from J, the gap between germline ends came to 21 bases. The CDR3 nucleotides read TGCAGTGCTAGAGATCTAATGGAGGCCAGGGTTCGGACCCAGTACTTC. This encodes CSARDLMEARVRTQYF.

V and J are TRBV5-6 and TRBJ2-1, with 7 bases lining up with TRBD1. This CDR3 is built from 16 residues. The V gene end was trimmed by 6 bases and the J gene end by 8 bases; junction bases not matched to a gene: 17. Germline CDR1 SGHDT, CDR2 YYEEEE. CDR3 sequence reads: CASTLSGTAAVDEQFF. DNA for the CDR3: TGTGCCAGCACCCTCTCCGGGACAGCAGCCGTAGATGAGCAGTTCTTC.

The chain uses TRBV11-2 and TRBJ1-1; no firm D call. This CDR3 contains 11 residues. With 5 bases removed from V and 4 bases from J, the gap between germline ends came to 5 bases. Per the germline V gene, CDR1 is SGHAT and CDR2 is FQNNGV. For the CDR3, the DNA is TGTGCCAGCAGCGACCTCACTGAAGCTTTCTTT. The encoded protein is CASSDLTEAFF.

CDR3 amino acids: CASSLGPTGGNMEQYF. The CDR3 DNA is TGCGCCAGCAGCTTGGGCCCAACAGGGGGCAACATGGAGCAGTACTTC. This chain uses TRBV5-1 with TRBJ2-7; 9 bases line up with TRBD1. Germline lookup yields CDR1 SGHRS and CDR2 YFSETQ. The V and J ends lost 0 bases and 7 bases, in that order; junction bases with no gene match: 11. The CDR3 covers 16 residues.

This chain connects TRBV6-5 to TRBJ2-3, with 8 bases matching TRBD1. The length of the CDR3 is 14 residues. Losses at the gene ends were 6 bases for V and 11 bases for J; bases not matched to a gene: 13. Germline lookup yields CDR1 MNHEY and CDR2 SVGAGI. The CDR3 reads CASSESGGWGMQYF. CDR3 nucleotide sequence: TGTGCCAGCAGCGAATCAGGGGGCTGGGGTATGCAGTATTTT.

V is TRBV5-4 and J is TRBJ2-1; 10 bases map to TRBD2. The CDR3 is 15 amino acids. The germline V gene encodes CDR1 SGHNT and CDR2 YYREEE (reference sequence). Trimming removed 2 bases from V and 9 bases from J; junction bases left unmatched: 8. The CDR3 here is CASSFLAGEGGEQFF. As DNA, the CDR3 is TGTGCCAGCAGCTTTCTAGCGGGGGAAGGCGGTGAGCAGTTCTTC. The whole variable domain, filled in from reference TRBV5-4 and TRBJ2-1, reads ETGVTQSPTHLIKTRGQQVTLRCSSQSGHNTVSWYQQALGQGPQFIFQYYREEENGRGNFPPRFSGLQFPNYSSELNVNALELDDSALYLCASSFLAGEGGEQFFGPGTRLTVL.